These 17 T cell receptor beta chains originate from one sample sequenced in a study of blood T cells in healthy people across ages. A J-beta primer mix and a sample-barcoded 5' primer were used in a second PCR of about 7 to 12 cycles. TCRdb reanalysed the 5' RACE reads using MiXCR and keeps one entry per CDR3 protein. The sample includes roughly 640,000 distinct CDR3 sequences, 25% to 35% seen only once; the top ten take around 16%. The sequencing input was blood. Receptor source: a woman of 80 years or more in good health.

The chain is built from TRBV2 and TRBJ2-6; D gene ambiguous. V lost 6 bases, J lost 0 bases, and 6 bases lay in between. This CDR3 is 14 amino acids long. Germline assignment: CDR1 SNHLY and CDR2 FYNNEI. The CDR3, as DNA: TGTGCCAGCAGGCGGAACTCTGGGGCCAACGTCCTGACTTTC. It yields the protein CASRRNSGANVLTF.

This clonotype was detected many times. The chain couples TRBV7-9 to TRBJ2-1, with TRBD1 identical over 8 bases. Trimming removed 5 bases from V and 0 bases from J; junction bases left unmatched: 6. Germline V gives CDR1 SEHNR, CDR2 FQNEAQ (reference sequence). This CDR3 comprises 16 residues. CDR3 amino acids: CASSRRTGSSYNEQFF. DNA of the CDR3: TGTGCCAGCAGCCGACGGACAGGGAGCTCCTACAATGAGCAGTTCTTC. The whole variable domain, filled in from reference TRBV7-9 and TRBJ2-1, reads DTGVSQNPRHKITKRGQNVTFRCDPISEHNRLYWYRQTLGQGPEFLTYFQNEAQLEKSRLLSDRFSAERPKGSFSTLEIQRTEQGDSAMYLCASSRRTGSSYNEQFFGPGTRLTVL.

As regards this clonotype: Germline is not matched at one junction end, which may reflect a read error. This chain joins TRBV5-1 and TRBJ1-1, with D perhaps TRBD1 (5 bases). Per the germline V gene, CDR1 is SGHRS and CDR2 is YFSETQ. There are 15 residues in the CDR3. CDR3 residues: CAGSLAGAMNTEAFF. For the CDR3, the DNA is TGCGCCGGCAGCTTGGCCGGGGCTATGAACACTGAAGCTTTCTTT.

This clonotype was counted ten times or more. The CDR3, as DNA: TGCAGTGCTTACAGGGGACGATCCTACAATGAGCAGTTCTTC. Encoded protein: CSAYRGRSYNEQFF. J is TRBJ2-1 and V is TRBV20-1; the match to TRBD1 covers 7 bases. Germline V gene data show CDR1 as DFQATT and CDR2 as SNEGSKA (reference sequence). The CDR3 totals 14 residues. V was clipped by 5 bases and J by 1 base; unmatched bases: 5.

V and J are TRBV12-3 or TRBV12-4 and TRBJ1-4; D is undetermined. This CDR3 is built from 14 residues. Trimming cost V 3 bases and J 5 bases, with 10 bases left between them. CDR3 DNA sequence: TGTGCCAGCAGTTTCATCTTAGGGAATGAAAAACTGTTTTTT. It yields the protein CASSFILGNEKLFF.

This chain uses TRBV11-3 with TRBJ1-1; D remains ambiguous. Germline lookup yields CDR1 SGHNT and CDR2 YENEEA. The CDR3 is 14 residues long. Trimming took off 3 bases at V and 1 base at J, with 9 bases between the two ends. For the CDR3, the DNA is TGTGCCAGCAGCTTTGGTATGGCGAACACTGAAGCTTTCTTT. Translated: CASSFGMANTEAFF.

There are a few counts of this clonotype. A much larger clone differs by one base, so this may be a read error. This CDR3 reads CSARRDICYEQYF. The CDR3 nucleotides read TGCAGTGCCCGCCGGGACATTTGCTACGAGCAGTACTTC. V usage is TRBV20-1 and J usage is TRBJ2-7, with D possibly TRBD1 on 6 matching bases. The V gene lost 6 bases and the J gene lost 3 bases, with 15 bases spanning the gap. The CDR3 contains 13 residues. Looked up from germline, CDR1 is DFQATT and CDR2 is SNEGSKA (reference sequence).

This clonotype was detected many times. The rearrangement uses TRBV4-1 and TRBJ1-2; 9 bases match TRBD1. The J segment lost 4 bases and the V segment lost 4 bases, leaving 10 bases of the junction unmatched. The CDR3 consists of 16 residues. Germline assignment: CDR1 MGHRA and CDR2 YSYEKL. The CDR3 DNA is TGCGCCAGCAGCCCACAACCGGGACAGGGATCCTATGGCTACACCTTC. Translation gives CASSPQPGQGSYGYTF.

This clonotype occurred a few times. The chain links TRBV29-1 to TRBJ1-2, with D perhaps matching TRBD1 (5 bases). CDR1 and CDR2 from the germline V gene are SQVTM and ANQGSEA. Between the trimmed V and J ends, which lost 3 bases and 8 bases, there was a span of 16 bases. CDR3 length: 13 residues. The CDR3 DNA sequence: TGCAGCGTTGATAAGGGACCCGGGAAGGGCTACACCTTC. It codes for CSVDKGPGKGYTF.

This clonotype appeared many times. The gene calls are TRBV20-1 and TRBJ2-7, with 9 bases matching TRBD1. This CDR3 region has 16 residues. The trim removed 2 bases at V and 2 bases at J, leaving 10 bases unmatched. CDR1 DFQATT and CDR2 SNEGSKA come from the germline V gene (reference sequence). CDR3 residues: CSARLGQGLPPYEQYF. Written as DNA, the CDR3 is TGCAGTGCTAGACTGGGACAGGGTCTTCCCCCCTACGAGCAGTACTTC.

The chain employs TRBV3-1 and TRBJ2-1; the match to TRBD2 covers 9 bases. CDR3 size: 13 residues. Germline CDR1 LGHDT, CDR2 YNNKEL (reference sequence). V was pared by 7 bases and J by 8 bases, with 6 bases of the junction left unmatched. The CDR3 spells CASKGSGSYEQFF. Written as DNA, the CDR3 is TGTGCCAGCAAGGGTAGCGGGAGTTATGAGCAGTTCTTC.

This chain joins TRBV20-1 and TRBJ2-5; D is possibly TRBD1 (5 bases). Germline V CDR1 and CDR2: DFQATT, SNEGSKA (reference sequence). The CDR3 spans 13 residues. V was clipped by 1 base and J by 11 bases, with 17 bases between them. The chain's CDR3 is CSARAQGYNEQYF. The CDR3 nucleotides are TGCAGTGCTAGAGCCCAGGGTTACAATGAGCAGTACTTC.

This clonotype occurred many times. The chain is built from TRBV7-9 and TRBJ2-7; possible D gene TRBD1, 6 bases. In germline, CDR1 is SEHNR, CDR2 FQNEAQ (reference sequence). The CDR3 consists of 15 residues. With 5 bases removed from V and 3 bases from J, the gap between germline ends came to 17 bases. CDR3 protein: CASSQQTGINYEQYF. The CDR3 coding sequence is TGTGCCAGCAGCCAGCAAACAGGGATCAACTACGAGCAGTACTTC.

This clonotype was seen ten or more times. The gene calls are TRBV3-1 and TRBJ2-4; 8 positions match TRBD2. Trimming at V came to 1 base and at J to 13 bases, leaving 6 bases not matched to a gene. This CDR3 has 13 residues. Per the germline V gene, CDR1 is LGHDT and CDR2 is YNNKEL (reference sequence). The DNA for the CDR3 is TGTGCCAGCAGCCAAGTCCTCGGGGGGGAGCAGTACTTC. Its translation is CASSQVLGGEQYF.

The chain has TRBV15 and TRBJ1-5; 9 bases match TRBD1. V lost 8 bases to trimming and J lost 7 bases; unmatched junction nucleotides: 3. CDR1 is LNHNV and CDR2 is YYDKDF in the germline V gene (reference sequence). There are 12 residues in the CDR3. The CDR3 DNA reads TGTGCCACCGGACAGGGGAGCCAGCCCCAGCATTTT. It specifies CATGQGSQPQHF.

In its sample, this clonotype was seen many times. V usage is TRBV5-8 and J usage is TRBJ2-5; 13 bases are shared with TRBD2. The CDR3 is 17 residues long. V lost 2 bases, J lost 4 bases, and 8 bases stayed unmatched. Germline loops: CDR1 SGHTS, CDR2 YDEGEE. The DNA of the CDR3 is TGTGCCAGCAGCTTAGGACTAGCGGGGGCCCTCGGAGAGACCCAGTACTTC. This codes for CASSLGLAGALGETQYF. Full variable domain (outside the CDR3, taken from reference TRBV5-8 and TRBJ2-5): EAGVTQSPTHLIKTRGQQATLRCSPISGHTSVYWYQQALGLGLQFLLWYDEGEERNRGNFPPRFSGRQFPNYSSELNVNALELEDSALYLCASSLGLAGALGETQYFGPGTRLLVL.

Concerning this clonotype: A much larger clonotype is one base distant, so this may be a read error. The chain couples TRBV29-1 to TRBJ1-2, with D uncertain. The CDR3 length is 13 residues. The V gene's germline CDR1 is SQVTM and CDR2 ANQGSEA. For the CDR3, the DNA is TGCAGCGTTGAGGCTGGGAGGAAGAATGGCCACACCTTC. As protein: CSVEAGRKNGHTF.